Listed below are T cell receptor beta chains from one sample, sequenced in a study of T cells after yellow fever vaccination. TCRdb recomputed calls from the 5' RACE reads with MiXCR, one row per CDR3 protein. Counted here are around 13,000 distinct CDR3 sequences, about 5.3% occurring once; the ten biggest clones make up about half. This specimen consisted of PBMCs, either bulk or a sorted T-cell subset (CD4+, CD8+, memory, or dextramer-sorted; not recorded which), obtained 45 days after the yellow fever booster vaccination. The receptors were sampled from a man aged 25 to 40 who received the YFV17D yellow fever vaccine. Each CDR3 is given with its conserved first and last residue. A D gene is named only where the DNA matches it firmly. Clone size, where shown, is once, few, many, or a class for clones that have expanded.

clone_size d_call j_call v_call cdr3_aa cdr3_nt
many TRBD1 TRBJ2-7 TRBV28 CASFSGTGGGYEQYF TGTGCCAGCTTTTCCGGGACAGGGGGCGGGTACGAGCAGTACTTC
many - TRBJ2-1 TRBV4-2 CASSQGLGVSYNEQFF TGTGCCAGCAGCCAAGGTCTCGGTGTCTCCTACAATGAGCAGTTCTTC
many - TRBJ2-7 TRBV5-1 CASSEDRLDEQYF TGCGCCAGCAGCGAAGACAGGCTCGACGAGCAGTACTTC
many - TRBJ2-7 TRBV12-3/TRBV12-4 CASSPPDSPYEQYF TGTGCCAGCAGTCCCCCGGACAGTCCCTACGAGCAGTACTTC
many - TRBJ2-7 TRBV18 CASSPAGTAAYEQYF TGTGCCAGCTCACCAGCCGGGACGGCCGCCTACGAGCAGTACTTC
many - TRBJ1-6 TRBV5-5 CASSLVPRNSPLHF TGTGCCAGCAGCTTGGTACCGCGGAATTCACCCCTCCACTTT
many TRBD1 TRBJ2-7 TRBV29-1 CSVETHNRGEQYF TGCAGCGTTGAAACACACAACAGGGGCGAGCAGTACTTC
many TRBD1 TRBJ2-3 TRBV7-9 CASSFQRTGLMADTQYF TGTGCCAGCAGCTTTCAACGGACAGGGTTAATGGCAGATACGCAGTATTTT
many - TRBJ1-6 TRBV5-6 CASSLGRSVGSPLHF TGTGCCAGCAGCTTGGGACGGTCCGTGGGTTCACCCCTCCACTTT
medium-sized - TRBJ2-7 TRBV12-3/TRBV12-4 CASVGQYSYEQYF TGTGCCTCCGTTGGACAGTACTCCTACGAGCAGTACTTC
medium-sized - TRBJ2-7 TRBV2 CASRSREPGAYEQYF TGTGCCAGCAGATCCCGGGAGCCAGGGGCCTACGAGCAGTACTTC
many TRBD2 TRBJ2-3 TRBV7-2 CASSSLAGGPADTQYF TGTGCCAGCAGCTCATTAGCGGGAGGGCCGGCAGATACGCAGTATTTT
many - TRBJ1-3 TRBV9 CASTTEGEKYCFTIYF TGTGCCAGCACAACTGAAGGGGAGAAATACTGTTTCACCATATATTTT
many TRBD2 TRBJ2-7 TRBV11-2 CASSSRTGTSGFPYEQYF TGTGCCAGCAGCTCACGAACCGGGACTAGCGGCTTCCCGTACGAGCAGTACTTC
many TRBD2 TRBJ2-7 TRBV5-5 CASSPPWISGIGEQYF TGTGCCAGCAGCCCTCCTTGGATTAGCGGGATAGGTGAGCAGTACTTC
many - TRBJ2-1 TRBV6-2/TRBV6-3 CASRLERRLNEQFF TGTGCCAGCAGGCTGGAAAGGCGGCTTAATGAGCAGTTCTTC
many TRBD2 TRBJ2-3 TRBV3-1 CASRLKAGAADTQYF TGTGCCAGCAGGCTAAAGGCGGGAGCGGCAGATACGCAGTATTTT
many - TRBJ1-2 TRBV5-1 CASSFGEDYGYTF TGCGCCAGCAGCTTTGGAGAGGACTATGGCTACACCTTC
- TRBD2 TRBJ2-1 TRBV29-1 CSVGRRLAAYNEQFF TGCAGCGTTGGAAGGAGACTAGCGGCTTACAATGAGCAGTTCTTC